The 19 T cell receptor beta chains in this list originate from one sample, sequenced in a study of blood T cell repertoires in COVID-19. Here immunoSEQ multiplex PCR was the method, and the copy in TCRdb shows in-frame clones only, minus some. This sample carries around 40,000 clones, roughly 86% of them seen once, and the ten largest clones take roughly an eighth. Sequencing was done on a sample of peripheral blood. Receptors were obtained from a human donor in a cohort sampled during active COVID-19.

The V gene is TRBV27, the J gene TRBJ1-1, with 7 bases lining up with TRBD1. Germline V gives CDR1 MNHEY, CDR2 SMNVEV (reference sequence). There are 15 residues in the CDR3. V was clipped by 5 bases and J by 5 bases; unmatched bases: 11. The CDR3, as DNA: TGTGCCAGCAGTCCGCTACAGGGGATTGGTACTGAAGCTTTCTTT. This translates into CASSPLQGIGTEAFF.

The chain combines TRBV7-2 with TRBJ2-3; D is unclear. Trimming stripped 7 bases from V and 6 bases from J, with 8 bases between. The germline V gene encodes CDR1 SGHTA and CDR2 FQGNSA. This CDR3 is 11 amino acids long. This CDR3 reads CASTPRDTQYF. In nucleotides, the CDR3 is TGTGCCAGCACCCCCCGGGATACGCAGTATTTT.

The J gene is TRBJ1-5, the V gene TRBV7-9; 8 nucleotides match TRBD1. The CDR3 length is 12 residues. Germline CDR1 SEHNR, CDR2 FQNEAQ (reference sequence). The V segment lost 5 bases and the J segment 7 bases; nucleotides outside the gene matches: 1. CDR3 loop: CASSPGGQPQHF. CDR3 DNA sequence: TGTGCCAGCAGCCCAGGGGGCCAGCCCCAGCATTTT.

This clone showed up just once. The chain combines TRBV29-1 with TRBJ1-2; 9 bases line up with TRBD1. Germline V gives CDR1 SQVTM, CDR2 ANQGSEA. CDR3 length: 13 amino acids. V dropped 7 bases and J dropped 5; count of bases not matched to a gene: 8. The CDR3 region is CSGRQGGDYGYTF. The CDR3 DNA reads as TGCAGCGGGAGACAGGGGGGGGATTATGGCTACACCTTC.

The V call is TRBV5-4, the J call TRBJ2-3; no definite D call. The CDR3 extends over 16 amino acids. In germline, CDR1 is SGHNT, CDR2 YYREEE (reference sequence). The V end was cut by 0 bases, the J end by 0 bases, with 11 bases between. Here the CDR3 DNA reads TGTGCCAGCAGCTTGGGAGCACCTACTAGCACAGATACGCAGTATTTT. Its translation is CASSLGAPTSTDTQYF.

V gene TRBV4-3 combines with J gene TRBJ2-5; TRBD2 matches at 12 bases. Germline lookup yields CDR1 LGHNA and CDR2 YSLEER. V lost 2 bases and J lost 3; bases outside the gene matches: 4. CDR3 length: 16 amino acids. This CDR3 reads CASSQSSGGAKETQYF. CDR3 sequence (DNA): TGCGCCAGCAGCCAATCTAGCGGGGGGGCCAAAGAGACCCAGTACTTC.

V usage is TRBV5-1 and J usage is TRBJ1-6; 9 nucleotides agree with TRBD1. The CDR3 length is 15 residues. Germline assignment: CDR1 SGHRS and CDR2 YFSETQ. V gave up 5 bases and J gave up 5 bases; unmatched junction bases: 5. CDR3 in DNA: TGCGCCAGCAGTTCACAGGGGGCAAATAATTCACCCCTCCACTTT. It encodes CASSSQGANNSPLHF.

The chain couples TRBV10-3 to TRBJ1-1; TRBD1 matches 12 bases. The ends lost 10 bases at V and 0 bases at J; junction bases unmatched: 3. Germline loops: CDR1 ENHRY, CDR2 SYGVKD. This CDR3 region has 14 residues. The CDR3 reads CASGTGGLNTEAFF. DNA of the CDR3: TGTGCCAGTGGGACAGGGGGCTTGAACACTGAAGCTTTCTTT.

CDR3: CASSQPRLGAIYNEQFF. In nucleotides, the CDR3 is TGTGCCAGCAGTCAACCTCGACTGGGGGCCATCTACAATGAGCAGTTCTTC. The chain combines TRBV27 with TRBJ2-1, with a possible D match to TRBD1 (6 bases). There are 17 residues in the CDR3. Looked up from germline, CDR1 is MNHEY and CDR2 is SMNVEV (reference sequence). V dropped 5 bases and J dropped 3 bases, with 20 bases sitting between them.

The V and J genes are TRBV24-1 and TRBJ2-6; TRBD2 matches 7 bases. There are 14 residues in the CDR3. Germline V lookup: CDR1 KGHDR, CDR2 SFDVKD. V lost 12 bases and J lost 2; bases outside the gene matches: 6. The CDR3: CAAGGGTGANVLTF. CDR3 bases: TGTGCCGCCGGGGGAGGGACTGGGGCCAACGTCCTGACTTTC.

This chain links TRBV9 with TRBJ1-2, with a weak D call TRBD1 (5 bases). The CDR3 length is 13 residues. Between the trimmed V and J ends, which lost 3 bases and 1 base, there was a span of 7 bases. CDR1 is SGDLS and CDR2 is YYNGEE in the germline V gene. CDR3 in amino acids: CASSAGGNYGYTF. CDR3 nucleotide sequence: TGTGCCAGCAGCGCGGGGGGTAACTATGGCTACACCTTC.

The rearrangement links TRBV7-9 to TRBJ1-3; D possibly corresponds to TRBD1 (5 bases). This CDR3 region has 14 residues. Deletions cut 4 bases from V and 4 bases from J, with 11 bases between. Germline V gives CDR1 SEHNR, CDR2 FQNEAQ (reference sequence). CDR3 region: CASSYGHDGNTIYF. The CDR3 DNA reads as TGTGCCAGCAGCTATGGACACGACGGAAACACCATATATTTT. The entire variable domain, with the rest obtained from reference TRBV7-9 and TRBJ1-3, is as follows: DTGVSQNPRHKITKRGQNVTFRCDPISEHNRLYWYRQTLGQGPEFLTYFQNEAQLEKSRLLSDRFSAERPKGSFSTLEIQRTEQGDSAMYLCASSYGHDGNTIYFGEGSWLTVV.

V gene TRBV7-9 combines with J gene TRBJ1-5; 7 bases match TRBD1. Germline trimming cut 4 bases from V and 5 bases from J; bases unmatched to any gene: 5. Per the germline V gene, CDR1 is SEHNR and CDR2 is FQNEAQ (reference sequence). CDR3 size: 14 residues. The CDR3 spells CASSSQGGDQPQHF. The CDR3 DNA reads TGTGCCAGCAGCTCCCAAGGGGGCGATCAGCCCCAGCATTTT.

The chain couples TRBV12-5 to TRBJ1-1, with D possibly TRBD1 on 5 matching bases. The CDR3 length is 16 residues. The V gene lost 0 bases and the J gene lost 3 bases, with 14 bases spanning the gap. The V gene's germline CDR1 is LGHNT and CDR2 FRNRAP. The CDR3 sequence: CASGLVLDTRDTEAFF. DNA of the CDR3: TGTGCTAGTGGTTTGGTACTGGACACTCGGGACACTGAAGCTTTCTTT.

As DNA, the CDR3 is TGTGCCAGCAGCCCCATGGGACAGGGGGACACCGGGGAGCTGTTTTTT. This translates into CASSPMGQGDTGELFF. This chain joins TRBV9 and TRBJ2-2; 11 bases are shared with TRBD1. The CDR3 contains 16 residues. Germline lookup yields CDR1 SGDLS and CDR2 YYNGEE. V was clipped by 4 bases and J by 3 bases; unmatched bases: 5.

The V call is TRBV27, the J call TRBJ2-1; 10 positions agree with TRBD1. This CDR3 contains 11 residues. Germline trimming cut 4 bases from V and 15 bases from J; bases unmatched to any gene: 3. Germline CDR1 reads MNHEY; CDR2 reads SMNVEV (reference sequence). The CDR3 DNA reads TGTGCCAGCAGTTGGGGACAGGGGAGGTTCTTC. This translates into CASSWGQGRFF.

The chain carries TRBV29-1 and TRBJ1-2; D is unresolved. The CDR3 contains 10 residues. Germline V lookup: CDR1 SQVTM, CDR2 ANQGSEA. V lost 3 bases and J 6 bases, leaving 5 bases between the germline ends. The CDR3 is CSVERDGYTF. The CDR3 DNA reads TGCAGCGTTGAGAGGGATGGCTACACCTTC.

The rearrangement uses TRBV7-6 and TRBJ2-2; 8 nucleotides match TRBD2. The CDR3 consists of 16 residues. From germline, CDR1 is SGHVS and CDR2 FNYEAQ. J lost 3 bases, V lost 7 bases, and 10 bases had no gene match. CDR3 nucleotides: TGTGCCAGCACCCAGACGGGGGGGGATTACACCGGGGAGCTGTTTTTT. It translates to CASTQTGGDYTGELFF.

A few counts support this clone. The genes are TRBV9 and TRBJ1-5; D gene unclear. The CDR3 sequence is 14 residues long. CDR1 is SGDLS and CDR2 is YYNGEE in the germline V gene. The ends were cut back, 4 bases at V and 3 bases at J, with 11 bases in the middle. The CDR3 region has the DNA TGTGCCAGCAGCCCCGCAGGCACCAATCAGCCCCAGCATTTT. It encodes CASSPAGTNQPQHF.